This T cell receptor (beta chain) was captured in a study of Graves' ophthalmopathy and Graves' hyperthyroidism (dated by TCRdb to the late 2010s). Looking at the study overall: Peripheral blood was collected before any treatment was given, at the time of initial diagnosis. The study used signatures of the TCR beta repertoire to tell Graves' ophthalmopathy apart from Graves' hyperthyroidism and to predict which patients would progress to ophthalmopathy. In total, 135 blood samples were TCR-sequenced: 40 to 45 ophthalmopathy, 80 or so hyperthyroidism and approximately 17 hyperthyroidism-to-ophthalmopathy patients. To explore V-J signatures that distinguish ophthalmopathy from hyperthyroidism, a discovery set of more than 90 patients was enrolled, made up of 40 to 45 with ophthalmopathy and some 56 with stable hyperthyroidism. An independent validation cohort was composed of 18 hyperthyroidism patients and 17 patients who later progressed from hyperthyroidism to ophthalmopathy. In roughly six hyperthyroidism patients, T-cell repertoires of thyroid tissue and blood were compared. After sampling, hyperthyroidism patients received methimazole starting at 30 mg daily, and ophthalmopathy patients received high-dose intravenous methylprednisolone.

For repertoire sequencing, TCR beta CDR3 regions were amplified from RNA transcripts. HTBI primers and the Qiagen OneStep RT-PCR kit were used in a first-round RT-PCR, which was followed by a second-round multiplex PCR, size selection and purification. Sequencing of the libraries was carried out on an Illumina HiSeq2000 in paired-end mode with 100 bp reads. In the paper's pipeline: SOAPnuke was used to process the reads, throwing out any read that had adapters, had uncalled bases, had a mean Phred below 15, or lacked an exact constant-primer or identifier match. High-quality paired reads were merged with COPE v1.2.5. Unique nucleotide sequences were defined as clonotypes and aligned to IMGT TRB V, D and J references using MiTCR v1.1. The analysis was limited to V-J combinations with a frequency above 0.0001, which together covered about 99% of repertoires. A TCR clonal expansion and chaos score per V-J combination was defined as the ratio of F50 clonal expansion to chaos observed in the TCRdist matrix. Features were reduced by Welch's t-statistics and random forest to some 13 V-J combinations, which fed a naive Bayes classifier. The similarity between thyroid and blood repertoires was quantified using the Morisita-Horn index. TCRdb itself trimmed the public reads at Q25 with fastp, ran MiXCR and retained productive beta chains. Rows with one shared CDR3 protein collapse into an entry with the most common genes and DNA. The V and J calls were determined by TCRdb, not by the authors. Across this sample there are hundreds of thousands of distinct CDR3 sequences, with roughly two fifths seen only once. About 40% of the sample is taken by the ten largest.

Comment on this clonotype: Its antigen is currently not known. Base quality data are lacking; no much larger clone is found one base away.

Study-wide findings and limitations: The 13-signature model separated ophthalmopathy from stable hyperthyroidism with around 90% sensitivity and about 81% specificity in cross-validation, and 80%/75% in the test set. In validation, the model predicted ophthalmopathy progression with about 64% sensitivity and roughly 72% specificity; some 13 predicted patients were CT-confirmed with GO in a median of around 6.5 months. No statistical method was used to predetermine the sample size, and group allocation was not hidden from the investigators. Most expanded thyroid clonotypes with a frequency above 0.001 also appeared in blood, which suggests that blood repertoires may reflect the immune response in the thyroid.

The CDR3 starts with the cysteine, ends with the phenylalanine, and has 15 residues. The CDR3 DNA has 45 bases and is translated from base 1. A distance of 21 bases separates the germline ends of V and J, which lose 7 bases and 5 bases respectively. CDR1 and CDR2, looked up from the germline V gene (reference sequence), are SGHNT and YYREEE. The ophthalmopathy patients had moderately to severely active disease, with a Clinical Activity Score of 3 or higher, a NOSPECS grade of 4 or higher, and a disease duration of less than 3 months. Anyone with other autoimmune diseases, uncontrolled infections, pregnancy or lactation was excluded from the study. Clinical symptoms, serum thyroxine, TRAb, thyroid ultrasound and orbital computed tomography were used for diagnosis. Ficoll-Paque density gradient centrifugation was used to isolate PBMCs from 8.5 to 10 ml of fresh peripheral blood. Trizol reagent was used to extract the total RNA, and its quality was then checked on an Agilent 2100 Bioanalyzer.

Recombination joined TRBV5-4 with TRBJ1-1; the D segment cannot be called with confidence. The sequence derives from an adult man with Graves' ophthalmopathy. The source material was peripheral blood. The bases are TGTGCCAGCGGAAAGGGCCCTTTGTCTGGGACTGAAGCTTTCTTT. Translated, this is CASGKGPLSGTEAFF.